Below are 25 T cell receptor beta chains sequenced from a single sample in a study of cytomegalovirus exposure and HLA in healthy donors. PCR primers comprised 60 Vbeta and 13 Jbeta primers. The table came from immunoSEQ multiplex PCR; TCRdb's copy has only in-frame clones and leaves some out. The sample has roughly 100,000 clones, around 77% seen once; the top ten hold approximately 8%. The specimen was PBMCs. These receptors were taken from a female donor in good health and CMV-seronegative.

For this clone: Within the sample, other DNA sequences also encode this same CDR3. The V and J genes are TRBV28 and TRBJ1-1, with D possibly TRBD1 on 6 matching bases. V lost 3 bases to trimming and J lost 1 base, with 6 bases between them. Germline V lookup: CDR1 MDHEN, CDR2 SYDVKM. The CDR3 is 13 residues long. The CDR3 region is CASSFRGNTEAFF. The DNA for the CDR3 is TGTGCCAGCAGTTTCAGGGGGAACACTGAAGCTTTCTTT.

The chain links TRBV6-6 to TRBJ2-4, with 11 bases aligning to TRBD1. The germline gives CDR1 MNHNY, CDR2 SVGAGI (reference sequence). J lost 6 bases, V lost 6 bases, and 4 bases had no gene match. CDR3 length: 14 amino acids. The DNA for the CDR3 is TGTGCCAGCAGACTGGACAGGGGGCGAAACATTCAGTACTTC. Amino acid sequence: CASRLDRGRNIQYF.

The chain joins TRBV19 to TRBJ1-2; D might be TRBD1 (5 bases). The V gene's germline CDR1 is LNHDA and CDR2 SQIVND (reference sequence). V was clipped by 6 bases and J by 6 bases, with 17 bases between them. The CDR3 covers 14 residues. The CDR3 is CASRTGHTADGYTF. In nucleotides, the CDR3 is TGTGCCAGTAGGACTGGACACACCGCGGATGGCTACACCTTC.

The chain links TRBV28 to TRBJ2-7; D might be TRBD1 (6 bases). The CDR3 loop spans 14 amino acids. V lost 6 bases and J lost 3, with 15 bases in between. The germline V gene has CDR1 MDHEN and CDR2 SYDVKM. In nucleotides, the CDR3 is TGTGCCAGCAGCCGAACCCCGACAGGCTACGAGCAGTACTTC. The encoded protein is CASSRTPTGYEQYF.

CDR3: CAWSPGVIEGNEQFF. In DNA form, the CDR3 reads TGTGCCTGGAGTCCCGGGGTTATTGAAGGCAATGAGCAGTTCTTC. The chain links TRBV30 to TRBJ2-1; perhaps TRBD2 as D (5 bases). Germline CDR1 is GTSNPN and CDR2 is SVGIG (reference sequence). V was clipped by 2 bases and J by 6 bases, with 17 bases between them. The CDR3 loop spans 15 amino acids.

V is TRBV5-6 and J is TRBJ2-5; TRBD1 matches 8 bases. Trimming cost V 4 bases and J 2 bases; bases outside gene matches: 7. The CDR3 totals 15 residues. Per germline, CDR1 SGHDT and CDR2 YYEEEE. The CDR3 reads CASSTGQGYQETQYF. DNA for the CDR3: TGTGCCAGCAGCACCGGACAGGGATATCAAGAGACCCAGTACTTC.

This clone was found a few times. The V call is TRBV28, the J call TRBJ2-7, with D possibly being TRBD2 (6 bases). CDR1 MDHEN and CDR2 SYDVKM come from the germline V gene. The CDR3 loop spans 13 amino acids. Trimming left V 2 bases short and J 6 bases short, with 11 bases between. CDR3 in amino acids: CASSLGTPPEQYF. The CDR3, as DNA: TGTGCCAGCAGTTTAGGGACTCCGCCCGAGCAGTACTTC.

This clone was counted once. The chain joins TRBV5-1 to TRBJ2-3; D is possibly TRBD2 (7 bases). This CDR3 has 15 residues. Germline-derived CDR1 and CDR2 are SGHRS and YFSETQ. The ends were cut back, 3 bases at V and 3 bases at J, with 14 bases in the middle. CDR3 protein: CASSSRGAQTDTQYF. The CDR3 DNA follows: TGCGCCAGCAGCTCTCGGGGGGCACAAACAGATACGCAGTATTTT.

The chain joins TRBV5-1 to TRBJ2-7, with a weak D call TRBD1 (6 bases). The CDR3 has 15 residues. Trimming pared 0 bases from V and 2 bases from J, leaving 12 bases between. Germline assignment: CDR1 SGHRS and CDR2 YFSETQ. The CDR3 coding sequence is TGCGCCAGCAGCTTGGGGACAGTTTTGACCTACGAGCAGTACTTC. This gives the protein CASSLGTVLTYEQYF.

The V and J genes are TRBV19 and TRBJ2-5, with 9 bases aligning to TRBD1. V was pared by 4 bases and J by 2 bases, with 11 bases of the junction left unmatched. The CDR3 totals 17 residues. Looked up from germline, CDR1 is LNHDA and CDR2 is SQIVND (reference sequence). In DNA, the CDR3 is TGTGCCAGTAGTAAGTGGTTGGACAGGGGATTGCAAGAGACCCAGTACTTC. Amino acid sequence: CASSKWLDRGLQETQYF.

In the case of this clone: Likely a read error: the CDR3 ends without its conserved phenylalanine or tryptophan. The chain is built from TRBV4-1 and TRBJ1-2; D call uncertain. The CDR3 is 19 amino acids. Trimming took 1 base from V and 3 from J, leaving 24 bases between them. Per the germline V gene, CDR1 is MGHRA and CDR2 is YSYEKL. The CDR3, as DNA: TGCGCCAGCAGCCAAGGGCAGTCAGTGCACCTGACGGAGGACTATGGCTACACCCTC. Amino acid sequence: CASSQGQSVHLTEDYGYTL.

With regard to this clone: The junction shows a germline mismatch at one end, possibly a read error. The chain recombines TRBV4-2 with TRBJ2-1; TRBD1 agrees at 9 bases. Germline V gene data show CDR1 as LGHNA and CDR2 as YNFKEQ. CDR3 size: 15 residues. CDR3 bases: TGTGCCAGCAGTCAAGGGACAGGGCGGTATAATGAGCAGTTCTTC. Translating gives CASSQGTGRYNEQFF.

The V and J genes are TRBV7-9 and TRBJ1-4; the D gene is possibly TRBD1 (6 bases). With 0 bases removed from V and 7 bases from J, the gap between germline ends came to 15 bases. The CDR3 consists of 16 residues. Germline loops: CDR1 SEHNR, CDR2 FQNEAQ (reference sequence). CDR3 sequence (DNA): TGTGCCAGCAGCTTAGCGGGGGCTGCCCGGGGTGAAAAACTGTTTTTT. Its translation: CASSLAGAARGEKLFF.

This clone has more than one count but fewer than ten. This chain connects TRBV5-1 to TRBJ1-2, with TRBD1 identical over 7 bases. Germline CDR1 is SGHRS and CDR2 is YFSETQ. CDR3 length equals 15 residues. Trimming cost V 0 bases and J 7 bases; bases outside gene matches: 9. CDR3 nucleotides: TGCGCCAGCAGCTTGGGTGACAGGGCGTCGGGTGGCTACACCTTC. Translated: CASSLGDRASGGYTF.

This clone showed up just once. This sequence joins TRBV11-3 and TRBJ1-2; D uncertain. The CDR3 length is 17 residues. Germline-derived CDR1 and CDR2 are SGHNT and YENEEA. V lost 4 bases and J 1 base, leaving 19 bases between the germline ends. The CDR3 is CASSSEATVSVNYGYTF. The CDR3 DNA follows: TGTGCCAGCAGCTCCGAAGCAACAGTTTCAGTTAACTATGGCTACACCTTC. The full variable domain, completed using reference TRBV11-3 and TRBJ1-2, is EAGVVQSPRYKIIEKKQPVAFWCNPISGHNTLYWYLQNLGQGPELLIRYENEEAVDDSQLPKDRFSAERLKGVDSTLKIQPAELGDSAVYLCASSSEATVSVNYGYTFGSGTRLTVV.

Concerning this clone itself: At one end the junction does not follow the germline gene, possibly because of a read error. The same CDR3 also results from other DNA sequences found in this sample. The rearrangement joins TRBV7-2 to TRBJ2-7; 8 bases align to TRBD2. This CDR3 is built from 18 residues. Germline V lookup: CDR1 SGHTA, CDR2 FQGNSA. CDR3 DNA sequence: TGTGCCAGCAGCTTAGGGGCTAGCGGGCCGGCCAATTCCTACGAGCAGTATTTC. It encodes CASSLGASGPANSYEQYF.

The chain links TRBV15 to TRBJ2-5, with 9 bases identical to TRBD1. Germline loops: CDR1 LNHNV, CDR2 YYDKDF (reference sequence). Losses at the gene ends were 3 bases for V and 5 bases for J; bases not matched to a gene: 4. CDR3 length: 14 residues. Here the CDR3 DNA reads TGTGCCACCAGCAGGGGGGACAGGGCTGAGACCCAGTACTTC. Protein product: CATSRGDRAETQYF.

The chain recombines TRBV5-1 with TRBJ1-2, with TRBD1 matching over 9 bases. This CDR3 is 17 amino acids long. With 3 bases clipped from V and 4 bases from J, the junction kept 13 bases outside the gene matches. Germline assignment: CDR1 SGHRS and CDR2 YFSETQ. The DNA of the CDR3 is TGCGCCAGCAGCTCCCGAGATCCGGGACAGGGCATCTATGGCTACACCTTC. Translating it yields CASSSRDPGQGIYGYTF.

This clone was recorded once. The gene calls are TRBV4-1 and TRBJ1-2, with a possible D match to TRBD1 (5 bases). Looked up from germline, CDR1 is MGHRA and CDR2 is YSYEKL. The V and J ends lost 1 base and 4 bases respectively, with 10 bases between them. The CDR3 covers 14 residues. For the CDR3, the DNA is TGCGCCAGCAGCCAAGCCGTCGGGGGCTATGGCTACACCTTC. The encoded protein is CASSQAVGGYGYTF.

The CDR3, as DNA: TGTGCCAGCAGTGAGACAGGGGAAGGCACAGATACGCAGTATTTT. Amino acid sequence: CASSETGEGTDTQYF. J is TRBJ2-3 and V is TRBV6-4; 8 bases agree with TRBD1. This CDR3 comprises 15 residues. Trimming took 3 bases from V and 1 from J; bases not matched to a gene: 3. The germline V gene has CDR1 MRHNA and CDR2 SNTAGT.

This chain joins TRBV27 and TRBJ2-7; 10 nucleotides line up with TRBD2. The CDR3 is made up of 16 amino acids. The V and J ends lost 3 bases and 0 bases, in that order; junction bases with no gene match: 5. CDR1 and CDR2 from the germline V gene are MNHEY and SMNVEV (reference sequence). The CDR3: CASSFGLAGVSYEQYF. Written as DNA, the CDR3 is TGTGCCAGCAGTTTTGGCCTAGCGGGAGTCTCCTACGAGCAGTACTTC.

The chain recombines TRBV7-9 with TRBJ2-5; D is uncertain. Trimming stripped 4 bases from V and 5 bases from J, with 8 bases between. There are 12 residues in the CDR3. Germline CDR1 and CDR2: SEHNR and FQNEAQ (reference sequence). CDR3 sequence: CASSSYVETQYF. The CDR3 nucleotides are TGTGCCAGCAGCTCCTATGTCGAGACCCAGTACTTC.

This chain connects TRBV2 to TRBJ1-3; D might be TRBD1 (5 bases). Germline CDR1 SNHLY, CDR2 FYNNEI. Trimming stripped 8 bases from V and 3 bases from J, with 14 bases between. This CDR3 is 14 amino acids long. The CDR3, as DNA: TGTGCCAGCGGCGGCAGGGTCATTGGAAACACCATATATTTT. Translation gives CASGGRVIGNTIYF.

This rearrangement joins TRBV28 to TRBJ2-7; 7 bases are shared with TRBD1. Germline CDR1 is MDHEN and CDR2 is SYDVKM. The CDR3 is 12 residues long. V lost 5 bases and J lost 6; bases outside the gene matches: 4. CDR3 sequence reads: CASSLPGGEQYF. The CDR3 DNA follows: TGTGCCAGCAGTCTCCCAGGGGGCGAGCAGTACTTC.

V and J are TRBV7-3 and TRBJ2-6, with D perhaps matching TRBD2 (6 bases). With 5 bases removed from V and 1 base from J, the gap between germline ends came to 15 bases. This CDR3 has 17 amino acids. Germline assignment: CDR1 SGHTA and CDR2 FQGTGA. The CDR3 spells CASSPRDLISGANVLTF. DNA of the CDR3: TGTGCCAGCAGCCCTCGGGACTTAATTTCTGGGGCCAACGTCCTGACTTTC. Using reference TRBV7-3 and TRBJ2-6 for the parts outside the CDR3, the full variable domain is GAGVSQTPSNKVTEKGKYVELRCDPISGHTALYWYRQSLGQGPEFLIYFQGTGAADDSGLPNDRFFAVRPEGSVSTLKIQRTERGDSAVYLCASSPRDLISGANVLTFGAGSRLTVL.